This TCR beta chain was recovered during a study of T cells in Graves' hyperthyroidism and ophthalmopathy. Points from the study as a whole: A model using 13 V-J features told ophthalmopathy apart from stable hyperthyroidism. The majority of expanded thyroid clonotypes above 0.001 also appeared in blood.

TCR beta CDR3 sequences were amplified from RNA transcripts. First-round RT-PCR with HTBI primers amplified the TCR CDR3 region. TCRdb fed the multiplex PCR reads into MiXCR, producing one record per CDR3 protein. This sample has some 510,000 distinct CDR3 sequences, with less than 25% found just once. Thyroid ultrasound, orbital computed tomography, clinical symptoms, and serum thyroxine and TRAb underpinned diagnoses. Remarks on this clonotype: The antigen is undetermined.

The CDR3 length is 14 residues. Germline trimming cut 8 bases from V and 5 bases from J; bases unmatched to any gene: 8. Per germline, CDR1 MDHEN and CDR2 SYDVKM. The source is a man between 18 and 35 years old with Graves' hyperthyroidism. The V gene is TRBV28, the J gene TRBJ2-5; 10 bases are shared with TRBD2. Material for sequencing was blood. The CDR3 sequence is CASGRSGGVETQYF. The CDR3 DNA sequence: TGTGCCAGCGGGCGGAGCGGGGGGGTGGAGACCCAGTACTTC.